The subject of this entry is one T cell receptor (beta chain). Its antigen is still unknown. The data derive from a study of Ad26.COV2.S vaccination and SARS-CoV-2 variants. The table came from immunoSEQ multiplex PCR; TCRdb's copy has only in-frame clones and leaves some out. In the table there are about 280,000 clones, about 87% of which are singletons. Treatment: roughly 18 received Ad26.COV2.S at low or high dose, single or two shots; 5 received placebo; per-sample allocation not given. The study sampled participants on day 63 after the first vaccine or placebo injection. Germline CDR1 and CDR2: MNHEY and SVGAGI. The CDR3 contains 15 residues. The ends were cut back, 7 bases at V and 1 base at J, with 15 bases in the middle. Overall study findings and caveats: It is possible that the TCR breadth and depth analyses underestimated the total T cell responses.

The J gene is TRBJ2-3, the V gene TRBV6-5; D remains unclear. Here the sequenced sample was peripheral blood, taken in a trial of Ad26.COV2.S vaccine versus placebo. This TCR was sampled from a person aged 18 to 59 who received the Ad26.COV2.S COVID-19 vaccine or a placebo. The CDR3 DNA reads as TGTGCCAGCACCGACCCGTCCCGGGGCACAGATACGCAGTATTTT. This encodes CASTDPSRGTDTQYF.